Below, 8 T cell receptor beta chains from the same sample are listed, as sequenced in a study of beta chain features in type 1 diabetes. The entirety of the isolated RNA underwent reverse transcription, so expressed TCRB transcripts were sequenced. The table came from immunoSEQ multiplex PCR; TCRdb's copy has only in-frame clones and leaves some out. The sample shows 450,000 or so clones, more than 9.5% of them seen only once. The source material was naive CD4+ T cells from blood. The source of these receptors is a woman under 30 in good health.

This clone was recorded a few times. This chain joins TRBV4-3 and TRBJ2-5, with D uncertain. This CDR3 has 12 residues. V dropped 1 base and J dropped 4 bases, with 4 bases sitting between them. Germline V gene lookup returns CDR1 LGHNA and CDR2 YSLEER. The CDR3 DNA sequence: TGCGCCAGCAGCCAAGCTTCAGAGACCCAGTACTTC. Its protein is CASSQASETQYF.

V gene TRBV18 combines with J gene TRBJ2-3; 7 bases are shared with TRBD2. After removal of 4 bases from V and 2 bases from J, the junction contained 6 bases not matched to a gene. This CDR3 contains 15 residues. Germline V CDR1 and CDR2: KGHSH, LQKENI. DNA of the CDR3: TGTGCCAGCTCACATGGACTAGTTGACACAGATACGCAGTATTTT. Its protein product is CASSHGLVDTDTQYF.

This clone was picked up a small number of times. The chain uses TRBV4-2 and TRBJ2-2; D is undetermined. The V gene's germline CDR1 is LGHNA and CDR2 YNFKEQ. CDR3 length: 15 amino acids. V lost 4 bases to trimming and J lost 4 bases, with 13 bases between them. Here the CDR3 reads CASSRAEVPTGELFF. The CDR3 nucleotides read TGTGCCAGCAGCCGGGCCGAGGTCCCCACCGGGGAGCTGTTTTTT.

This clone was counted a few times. CDR3 sequence reads: CASSVQGQLETQYF. CDR3 coding DNA: TGTGCCAGCAGCGTTCAGGGACAGTTGGAGACCCAGTACTTC. The chain carries TRBV5-4 and TRBJ2-5, with TRBD1 matching over 7 bases. The V gene end was trimmed by 4 bases and the J gene end by 5 bases; junction bases not matched to a gene: 8. Germline-derived CDR1 and CDR2 are SGHNT and YYREEE (reference sequence). CDR3 length equals 14 residues. Complete variable domain (other parts from reference TRBV5-4 and TRBJ2-5): ETGVTQSPTHLIKTRGQQVTLRCSSQSGHNTVSWYQQALGQGPQFIFQYYREEENGRGNFPPRFSGLQFPNYSSELNVNALELDDSALYLCASSVQGQLETQYFGPGTRLLVL.

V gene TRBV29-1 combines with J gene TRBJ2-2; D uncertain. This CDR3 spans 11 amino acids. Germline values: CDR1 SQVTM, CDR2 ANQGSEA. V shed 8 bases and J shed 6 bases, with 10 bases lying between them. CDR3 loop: CSHSFAGELFF. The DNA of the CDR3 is TGCAGCCACAGTTTCGCCGGGGAGCTGTTTTTT.

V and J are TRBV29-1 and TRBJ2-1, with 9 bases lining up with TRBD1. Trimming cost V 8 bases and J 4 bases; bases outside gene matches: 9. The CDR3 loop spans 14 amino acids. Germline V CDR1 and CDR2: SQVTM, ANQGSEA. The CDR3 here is CSLLRTGVYNEQFF. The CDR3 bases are TGCAGCTTATTAAGGACAGGGGTGTACAATGAGCAGTTCTTC.

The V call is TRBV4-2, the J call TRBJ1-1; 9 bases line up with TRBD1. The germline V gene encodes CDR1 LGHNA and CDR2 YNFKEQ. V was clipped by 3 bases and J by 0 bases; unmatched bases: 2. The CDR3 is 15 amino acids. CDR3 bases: TGTGCCAGCAGCCACAGACAGGGGGTGAACACTGAAGCTTTCTTT. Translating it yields CASSHRQGVNTEAFF.

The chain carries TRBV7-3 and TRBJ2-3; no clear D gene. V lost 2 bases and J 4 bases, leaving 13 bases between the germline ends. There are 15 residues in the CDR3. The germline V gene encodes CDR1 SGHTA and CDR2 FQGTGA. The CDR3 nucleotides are TGTGCCAGCAGCTTAGGGGTGTGGTTCGCAGATACGCAGTATTTT. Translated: CASSLGVWFADTQYF.